Listed below are T cell receptor beta chains from one sample, sequenced in a study of shared clonotypes between healthy human individuals. Sequencing used immunoSEQ multiplex PCR; TCRdb keeps in-frame clones, though not all of them. Of 550,000 to 750,000 clones in the sample, about 91% were seen once. The sequenced sample consisted of naive CD8+ T cells sorted from blood. Receptors originate from a man aged 30 to 45 in good health. The conserved cysteine and the conserved F or W are not part of the CDR3 here.

j_call v_call cdr3_aa
TRBJ2-7 TRBV27 ASSFSVASLSYEQY
TRBJ2-2 TRBV30 AWSPPTARVLNTGELF
TRBJ2-7 TRBV13 ASSLLGESSYEQY
TRBJ2-5 TRBV2 ASSPTGVRETQY
TRBJ1-2 TRBV5-6 ASSSGTGNYGYT
TRBJ2-7 TRBV18 ASSPPERPGSAYEQY
TRBJ2-7 TRBV28 ASNSGGTYEQY
TRBJ2-7 TRBV9 ASSVTSGSFYEQY
TRBJ2-3 TRBV14 ASSQDGGDTQY
TRBJ1-2 TRBV13 ASSTDARNYGYT
TRBJ2-2 TRBV15 ATSRDSGAGELF
TRBJ2-3 TRBV7-2 ASSSLASGGTDTQY
TRBJ2-3 TRBV18 ASSPLAGQDQDTQY
TRBJ2-3 TRBV7-9 ASSLGTTSTDTQY
TRBJ2-1 TRBV14 ASSLRLGQGRHNEQF
TRBJ1-2 TRBV27 ASSLSPYGYT
TRBJ2-7 TRBV27 ASSLSGQGTYEQY
TRBJ2-1 TRBV5-1 ASSLYGSVNEQF
TRBJ1-1 TRBV6-6 ASSFLPGTEAF
TRBJ2-5 TRBV6-5 ASSYQETQY
TRBJ2-1 TRBV27 ASSFLAEMYNEQF
TRBJ2-3 TRBV27 ASSSPLAGEDTQY
TRBJ1-1 TRBV19 ASSTAWGTEAF
TRBJ2-5 TRBV5-1 ASSHLKDVQETQY
TRBJ2-1 TRBV19 ASSVPPGDNEQF
TRBJ2-7 TRBV11-2 ASSPLALEQY
TRBJ2-2 TRBV9 ASSEGLAGINTGELF